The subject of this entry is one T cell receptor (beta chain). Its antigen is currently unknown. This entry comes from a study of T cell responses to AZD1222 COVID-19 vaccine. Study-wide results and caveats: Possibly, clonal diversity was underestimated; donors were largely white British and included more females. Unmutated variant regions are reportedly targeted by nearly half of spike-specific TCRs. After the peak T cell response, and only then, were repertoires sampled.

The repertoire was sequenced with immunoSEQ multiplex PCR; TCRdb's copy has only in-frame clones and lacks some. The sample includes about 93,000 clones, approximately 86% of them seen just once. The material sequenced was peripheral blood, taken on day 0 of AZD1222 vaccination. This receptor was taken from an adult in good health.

The CDR3: CASSLDPGGETQYF. CDR3 bases: TGTGCCAGCAGCTTAGATCCAGGGGGAGAGACCCAGTACTTC. The chain combines TRBV11-3 with TRBJ2-5, with TRBD1 identical over 7 bases. The CDR3 runs to 14 residues. V shed 0 bases, J shed 4 bases, and the junction held 2 bases outside the gene matches. CDR1 and CDR2 (germline): SGHNT, YENEEA.